The rows below give T cell receptor beta chains drawn from one sample of a study of cytomegalovirus exposure and HLA in healthy donors. The protocol was immunoSEQ multiplex PCR, while the TCRdb copy is restricted to in-frame clones and leaves out a portion. This table has 150,000 to 200,000 clones, 70% to 80% appearing once. Sequenced material: PBMCs. Source of these receptors: a man aged 40-49 years in good health and CMV-seronegative. Both conserved end residues are part of each CDR3.

CDR3aa,v_gene,j_gene,len
CASSFGEWTGANTGELFF,TRBV7-6,TRBJ2-2,18
CASSSPTEAFF,TRBV2,TRBJ1-1,11
CASSLTHGQPYTDTQYF,TRBV27,TRBJ2-3,17
CAISASNSGGSYEQYF,TRBV10-3,TRBJ2-7,16
CASSPGTSGGYEQYF,TRBV6-1,TRBJ2-7,15
CASSLDKGLSAGELFF,TRBV11-2,TRBJ2-2,16
CASSLGGGETQYF,TRBV7-8,TRBJ2-5,13
CASSPQSGGTGEQFF,TRBV7-3,TRBJ2-1,15
CASGDGTAGPYEQYF,TRBV27,NA,15
CASSPTGVADTEAFF,TRBV5-1,TRBJ1-1,15
CASSVASVQYTGELFF,TRBV9,TRBJ2-2,16
CAWGDRNYGYTF,TRBV30,TRBJ1-2,12
CASSATGVRQPQHF,TRBV7-9,TRBJ1-5,14
CASRPTGTGIEKLFF,TRBV2,TRBJ1-4,15
CSSSLEVPAGRTYEQYF,TRBV7-9,TRBJ2-7,17
CASRSSGSPYNEQFF,TRBV25-1,TRBJ2-1,15
CASSFRESRYNEQFF,TRBV27,TRBJ2-1,15
CASGERESVSNEQFF,TRBV2,TRBJ2-1,15
CASSFDGSGNTIYF,TRBV5-1,TRBJ1-3,14
CAVRGEQFF,TRBV2,TRBJ2-1,9
CASSLGLGGDITGELFF,TRBV5-1,TRBJ2-2,17
CASSTPGLAGEDTQYF,TRBV28,TRBJ2-3,16
CASSRGLADEQFF,TRBV19,TRBJ2-1,13
CASSPGHYSGNTIYF,TRBV7-9,TRBJ1-3,15
CASRVAGTRGEQFF,TRBV2,TRBJ2-1,14
CASSLGQGVSYGYTF,TRBV7-9,TRBJ1-2,15
CASSGGAGGSPYEQYF,TRBV2,TRBJ2-7,16